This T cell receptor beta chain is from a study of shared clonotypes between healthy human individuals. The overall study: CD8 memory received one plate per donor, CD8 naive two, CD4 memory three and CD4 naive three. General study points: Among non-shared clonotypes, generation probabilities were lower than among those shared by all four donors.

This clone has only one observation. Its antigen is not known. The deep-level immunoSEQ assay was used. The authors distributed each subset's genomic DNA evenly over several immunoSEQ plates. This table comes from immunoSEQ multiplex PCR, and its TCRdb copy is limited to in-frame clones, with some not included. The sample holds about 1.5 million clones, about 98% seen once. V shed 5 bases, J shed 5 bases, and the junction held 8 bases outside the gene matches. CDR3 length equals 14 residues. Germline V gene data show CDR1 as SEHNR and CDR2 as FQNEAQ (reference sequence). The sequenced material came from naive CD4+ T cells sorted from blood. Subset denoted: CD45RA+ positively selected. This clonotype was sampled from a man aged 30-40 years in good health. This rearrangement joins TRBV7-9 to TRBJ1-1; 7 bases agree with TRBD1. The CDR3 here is CASSVRGGGTEAFF. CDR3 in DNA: TGTGCCAGCAGCGTCCGAGGGGGCGGAACTGAAGCTTTCTTT.